The 30 T cell receptor beta chains given below trace back to one sample, sequenced in a study of CD8 T cells in ankylosing spondylitis. TCRdb independently ran MiXCR on the 5' RACE reads; one entry per CDR3 protein. The data show about 130,000 distinct CDR3 sequences, with just under 7.5% seen just once and around an eighth held by the top ten. The specimen was blood, either unsorted or a sorted T cell fraction (not recorded which). The receptors shown here come from a female donor with ankylosing spondylitis or in good health (not recorded which).

This clonotype was detected ten times or more. The chain is built from TRBV12-3 or TRBV12-4 and TRBJ2-7, with D maybe TRBD1 (5 bases). The CDR3 sequence is 13 residues long. Trimming cost V 5 bases and J 7 bases, with 15 bases left between them. The CDR3 loop is CASSPPSTAEQYF. DNA for the CDR3: TGTGCCAGCAGTCCCCCCTCGACAGCAGAGCAGTACTTC.

In this sample, this clonotype turned up many times. As DNA, the CDR3 is TGTGCCAGCAGCTTGACCGGGACAGGGGGCTTGGAGACCCAGTACTTC. It yields the protein CASSLTGTGGLETQYF. The V call is TRBV5-5, the J call TRBJ2-5; 12 bases line up with TRBD1. This CDR3 comprises 16 residues. Trimming cost V 1 base and J 5 bases; bases outside gene matches: 6. Germline V lookup: CDR1 SGHKS, CDR2 YYEKEE (reference sequence).

This clonotype was found a few times. This chain links TRBV4-2 with TRBJ1-2; 7 bases match TRBD1. The CDR3 is 15 residues long. The V gene's germline CDR1 is LGHNA and CDR2 YNFKEQ. The J segment lost 3 bases and the V segment lost 2 bases, leaving 6 bases of the junction unmatched. The CDR3 coding sequence is TGTGCCAGCAGCCAACCGGGACAGTTCTACTATGGCTACACCTTC. Translation: CASSQPGQFYYGYTF.

The sample holds many counts of this clonotype. The chain recombines TRBV29-1 with TRBJ1-2, with D tentatively TRBD1 (6 bases). CDR3 length: 17 amino acids. The germline V gene has CDR1 SQVTM and CDR2 ANQGSEA. V was pared by 5 bases and J by 6 bases, with 28 bases between. This CDR3 is CSVPPPGAKTIWDGYTF. For the CDR3, the DNA is TGCAGCGTTCCACCCCCAGGGGCAAAGACTATATGGGATGGCTACACCTTC.

This clonotype has just a few counts. CDR3 region: CASSLPYDRAREGNEQFF. The CDR3 DNA reads TGTGCCAGCAGCCTTCCCTACGACAGGGCACGGGAGGGCAATGAGCAGTTCTTC. The chain combines TRBV11-1 with TRBJ2-1, with a weak D call TRBD2 (8 bases). The CDR3 contains 18 residues. Per the germline V gene, CDR1 is SGHAT and CDR2 is FQDESV (reference sequence). V dropped 5 bases and J dropped 6 bases, with 26 bases sitting between them.

This clonotype was detected ten times or more. The genes are TRBV24-1 and TRBJ2-6; 9 nucleotides agree with TRBD1. Per the germline V gene, CDR1 is KGHDR and CDR2 is SFDVKD. The CDR3 is 17 residues long. J lost 2 bases, V lost 4 bases, and 5 bases had no gene match. The CDR3: CATSEGQGTPGANVLTF. In DNA, the CDR3 is TGTGCCACCAGTGAAGGACAGGGGACACCTGGGGCCAACGTCCTGACTTTC.

The sample holds many counts of this clonotype. V gene TRBV10-3 combines with J gene TRBJ2-1; TRBD2 matches 11 bases. This CDR3 has 13 residues. With 7 bases clipped from V and 6 bases from J, the junction kept 2 bases outside the gene matches. CDR1 and CDR2 (germline): ENHRY, SYGVKD. CDR3 nucleotides: TGTGCCATCAAGACTAGCGGGGTCAATGAGCAGTTCTTC. It codes for CAIKTSGVNEQFF.

In its sample, this clonotype was seen many times. The chain combines TRBV10-3 with TRBJ2-1, with D possibly TRBD1 on 5 matching bases. CDR3 length: 14 amino acids. Per germline, CDR1 ENHRY and CDR2 SYGVKD. V gave up 8 bases and J gave up 8 bases, with 19 bases separating them. The CDR3 coding sequence is TGTGCCATCGGGGCCCCGGGTGTTAATGATGAGCAGTTCTTC. Protein sequence: CAIGAPGVNDEQFF.

This clonotype has only a few counts. The V call is TRBV11-3, the J call TRBJ1-1; D gene unclear. Between the trimmed V and J ends, which lost 4 bases and 0 bases, there was a span of 9 bases. This CDR3 region has 14 residues. Germline V lookup: CDR1 SGHNT, CDR2 YENEEA. The CDR3 here is CASSYRALNTEAFF. The CDR3 coding sequence is TGTGCCAGCAGCTACCGGGCCTTGAACACTGAAGCTTTCTTT.

This clonotype was counted ten times or more. V usage is TRBV15 and J usage is TRBJ2-7; 9 positions match TRBD2. This CDR3 region has 14 residues. Trimming took 0 bases from V and 4 from J; bases not matched to a gene: 1. Looked up from germline, CDR1 is LNHNV and CDR2 is YYDKDF (reference sequence). This chain's CDR3 is CATSRDLAGYEQYF. Here the CDR3 DNA reads TGTGCCACCAGCAGAGATCTAGCGGGATACGAGCAGTACTTC. Variable domain in full (rest from reference TRBV15 and TRBJ2-7): DAMVIQNPRYQVTQFGKPVTLSCSQTLNHNVMYWYQQKSSQAPKLLFHYYDKDFNNEADTPDNFQSRRPNTSFCFLDIRSPGLGDTAMYLCATSRDLAGYEQYFGPGTRLTVT.

This chain connects TRBV9 to TRBJ1-1; a weak D match, TRBD1 (6 bases). The CDR3 contains 14 residues. Trimming left V 4 bases short and J 6 bases short, with 16 bases between. CDR1 SGDLS and CDR2 YYNGEE come from the germline V gene. Here the CDR3 DNA reads TGTGCCAGCAGCCAACAGCAAGGGGGGCCTGAAGCTTTCTTT. It is translated as CASSQQQGGPEAFF.

In this sample, this clonotype turned up many times. The rearrangement links TRBV5-1 to TRBJ2-1, with 7 positions matching TRBD1. Looked up from germline, CDR1 is SGHRS and CDR2 is YFSETQ. With V trimmed by 2 bases and J by 9 bases, 8 bases remained unmatched. This CDR3 has 14 amino acids. CDR3 DNA: TGCGCCAGCAGCTTAGAGGGGGCGGACAGTGAGCAGTTCTTC. It yields the protein CASSLEGADSEQFF.

The table lists this clonotype with many counts. V gene TRBV7-3 combines with J gene TRBJ2-3, with D possibly matching TRBD1 (5 bases). Germline loops: CDR1 SGHTA, CDR2 FQGTGA. V lost 3 bases to trimming and J lost 5 bases, with 9 bases between them. The CDR3 sequence is 13 residues long. The CDR3 sequence: CASSLAGLDTQYF. DNA of the CDR3: TGTGCCAGCAGCTTGGCAGGGTTAGATACGCAGTATTTT.

This clonotype occurred a few times. This sequence joins TRBV5-1 and TRBJ2-3; 14 positions agree with TRBD2. In germline, CDR1 is SGHRS, CDR2 YFSETQ. After removal of 2 bases from V and 0 bases from J, the junction contained 5 bases not matched to a gene. The CDR3 extends over 18 amino acids. CDR3 residues: CASSLGLAGGHSTDTQYF. CDR3 in DNA: TGCGCCAGCAGCTTAGGACTAGCGGGGGGACACAGCACAGATACGCAGTATTTT.

This clonotype appeared many times. The rearrangement uses TRBV18 and TRBJ2-3; the match to TRBD1 covers 9 bases. The germline V gene encodes CDR1 KGHSH and CDR2 LQKENI. The CDR3 length is 14 residues. The V segment lost 2 bases and the J segment 4 bases; nucleotides outside the gene matches: 1. In DNA, the CDR3 is TGTGCCAGCTCACCAGGACAGGGGCCAGATACGCAGTATTTT. It codes for CASSPGQGPDTQYF.

This clonotype came up many times. The chain employs TRBV7-2 and TRBJ1-1; TRBD1 matches 7 bases. V lost 1 base, J lost 5 bases, and 4 bases stayed unmatched. Germline CDR1 reads SGHTA; CDR2 reads FQGNSA. CDR3 length: 14 residues. The CDR3 region has the DNA TGTGCCAGCAGCTTAGTGGGCAGGGGGACTGAAGCTTTCTTT. This encodes CASSLVGRGTEAFF. Complete variable domain (other parts from reference TRBV7-2 and TRBJ1-1): GAGVSQSPSNKVTEKGKDVELRCDPISGHTALYWYRQSLGQGLEFLIYFQGNSAPDKSGLPSDRFSAERTGGSVSTLTIQRTQQEDSAVYLCASSLVGRGTEAFFGQGTRLTVV.

This clonotype was seen at least ten times. The rearrangement joins TRBV7-6 to TRBJ1-4; tentatively, D is TRBD1 (6 bases). Germline V gene lookup returns CDR1 SGHVS and CDR2 FNYEAQ. Trimming took 5 bases from V and 3 from J, leaving 10 bases between them. CDR3 length: 14 amino acids. The CDR3, as DNA: TGTGCCAGCAGCCACAGGGCTGCTAATGAAAAACTGTTTTTT. The encoded protein is CASSHRAANEKLFF.

In this sample, this clonotype turned up many times. The genes are TRBV27 and TRBJ2-1; D possibly corresponds to TRBD2 (5 bases). This CDR3 comprises 15 residues. Trimming pared 6 bases from V and 0 bases from J, leaving 12 bases between. In germline, CDR1 is MNHEY, CDR2 SMNVEV (reference sequence). The CDR3 protein is CASSDYQSSYNEQFF. CDR3 DNA sequence: TGTGCCAGCAGCGACTATCAAAGCTCCTACAATGAGCAGTTCTTC.

In its sample, this clonotype was seen many times. The chain combines TRBV20-1 with TRBJ2-7; TRBD2 might be the D (5 bases). Germline assignment: CDR1 DFQATT and CDR2 SNEGSKA (reference sequence). The CDR3 extends over 12 amino acids. Trimming pared 0 bases from V and 4 bases from J, leaving 7 bases between. The CDR3 nucleotides are TGCAGTGCTAGAGATTCGGGATACGAGCAGTACTTC. It codes for CSARDSGYEQYF.

This clonotype was observed many times. The chain recombines TRBV12-3 or TRBV12-4 with TRBJ1-1, with no clear D. Deletions cut 1 base from V and 0 bases from J, with 6 bases between. There are 14 residues in the CDR3. The CDR3 nucleotides read TGTGCCAGCAGTTTAGAAGGGCTGAACACTGAAGCTTTCTTT. Translated: CASSLEGLNTEAFF.

This clonotype was seen at least ten times. The J gene is TRBJ1-1, the V gene TRBV6-4; D is unclear. The V end lost 0 bases, the J end lost 6 bases, and 14 bases lay between the germline ends. This CDR3 region has 15 residues. Germline CDR1 and CDR2: MRHNA and SNTAGT. The CDR3 region is CASSDSPGPQAEAFF. CDR3 coding DNA: TGTGCCAGCAGTGACTCCCCGGGCCCCCAAGCTGAAGCTTTCTTT.

This clonotype has more than one count but fewer than ten. The genes are TRBV11-2 and TRBJ1-1; TRBD1 matches 8 bases. Per the germline V gene, CDR1 is SGHAT and CDR2 is FQNNGV. V was clipped by 7 bases and J by 2 bases; unmatched bases: 6. This CDR3 spans 14 amino acids. The CDR3 region is CASTRTGRNTEAFF. The CDR3 DNA is TGTGCCAGCACACGGACAGGGCGAAACACTGAAGCTTTCTTT.

The rearrangement joins TRBV28 to TRBJ2-1, with TRBD2 matching over 9 bases. The V and J ends lost 1 base and 4 bases, in that order; junction bases with no gene match: 11. This CDR3 is 18 amino acids long. Germline CDR1 reads MDHEN; CDR2 reads SYDVKM. The CDR3 DNA reads as TGTGCCAGCAGTTTATTGCCGCGGGGGGGCAGCCAATACAATGAGCAGTTCTTC. As protein: CASSLLPRGGSQYNEQFF.

In its sample, this clonotype was seen many times. The chain uses TRBV6-2 or TRBV6-3 and TRBJ2-7; 8 bases fit TRBD2. Germline values: CDR1 MNHEY, CDR2 SVGEGT. This CDR3 contains 13 residues. J lost 2 bases, V lost 6 bases, and 3 bases had no gene match. The chain's CDR3 is CASSRGLAYEQYF. In DNA form, the CDR3 reads TGTGCCAGCAGCCGGGGACTAGCCTACGAGCAGTACTTC.

This clonotype was detected ten times or more. The chain is built from TRBV2 and TRBJ2-2; D may be TRBD1 (6 bases). CDR3 length: 17 amino acids. Germline CDR1 SNHLY, CDR2 FYNNEI. Trimming took 4 bases from V and 0 from J, leaving 15 bases between them. The CDR3 nucleotides read TGTGCCAGCAGTGTAACGATCGGGACACCGAACACCGGGGAGCTGTTTTTT. Protein: CASSVTIGTPNTGELFF.

The table lists this clonotype with many counts. The V call is TRBV24-1, the J call TRBJ2-7; D may match TRBD1 or TRBD2 (5 bases each). Germline loops: CDR1 KGHDR, CDR2 SFDVKD. Trimming cost V 3 bases and J 3 bases, with 8 bases left between them. The CDR3 is 13 amino acids. CDR3 sequence reads: CATSDGTDYEQYF. CDR3 nucleotide sequence: TGTGCCACCAGTGATGGGACGGACTACGAGCAGTACTTC.

The table lists this clonotype with many counts. V is TRBV28 and J is TRBJ1-3; D is perhaps TRBD1 (5 bases). The CDR3 covers 15 residues. With 8 bases removed from V and 0 bases from J, the gap between germline ends came to 14 bases. Per the germline V gene, CDR1 is MDHEN and CDR2 is SYDVKM. Written as DNA, the CDR3 is TGTGCCAGCGGCCCCTCGACAGTCTCTGGAAACACCATATATTTT. This encodes CASGPSTVSGNTIYF.

At least ten counts were recorded for this clonotype. V and J are TRBV14 and TRBJ1-1; 8 nucleotides line up with TRBD1. Trimming removed 3 bases from V and 5 bases from J; junction bases left unmatched: 8. The CDR3 runs 15 residues. The germline gives CDR1 SGHDN, CDR2 FVKESK. CDR3 amino acids: CASSQRQGLRTEAFF. The DNA for the CDR3 is TGTGCCAGCAGCCAGAGACAGGGGTTGAGGACTGAAGCTTTCTTT.

There are many counts of this clonotype. The CDR3 here is CASSPADRGRRSPLHF. CDR3 nucleotides: TGTGCCAGCAGCCCCGCGGACAGGGGGCGAAGATCACCCCTCCACTTT. The chain links TRBV7-8 to TRBJ1-6; 11 bases agree with TRBD1. Per the germline V gene, CDR1 is SGHVS and CDR2 is FQNEAQ. Germline trimming cut 5 bases from V and 10 bases from J; bases unmatched to any gene: 10. This CDR3 region has 16 residues.

This clonotype was picked up many times. CDR3 coding DNA: TGTGCCACCAGCAGAGAGGGTGGCTATGGCTACACCTTC. It specifies CATSREGGYGYTF. V gene TRBV15 combines with J gene TRBJ1-2, with D uncertain. The CDR3 has 13 amino acids. The germline CDR1 and CDR2 sequences are LNHNV and YYDKDF (reference sequence). V dropped 0 bases and J dropped 4 bases, with 6 bases sitting between them.